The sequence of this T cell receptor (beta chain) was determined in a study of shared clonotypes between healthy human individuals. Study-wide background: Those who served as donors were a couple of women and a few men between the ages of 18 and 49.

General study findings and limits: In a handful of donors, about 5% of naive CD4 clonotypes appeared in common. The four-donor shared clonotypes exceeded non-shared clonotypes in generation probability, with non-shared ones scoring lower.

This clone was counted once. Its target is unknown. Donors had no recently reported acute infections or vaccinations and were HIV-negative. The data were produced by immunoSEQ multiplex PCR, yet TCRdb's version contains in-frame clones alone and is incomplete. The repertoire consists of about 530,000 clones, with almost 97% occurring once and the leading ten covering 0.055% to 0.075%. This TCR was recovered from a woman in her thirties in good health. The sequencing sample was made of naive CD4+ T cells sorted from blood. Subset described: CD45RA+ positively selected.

The CDR3 loop is CASSLERSTKQYF. CDR3 bases: TGTGCCAGCAGCTTAGAGCGTTCTACGAAGCAGTACTTC. V is TRBV13 and J is TRBJ2-7, with D hard to call. The CDR3 has 13 residues. The germline V gene has CDR1 PRHDT and CDR2 FYEKMQ (reference sequence). The V gene lost 1 base and the J gene lost 8 bases, with 12 bases spanning the gap.